The TCR beta chain under discussion was sequenced for a study of neurological immune-mediated disorders. Overall study findings and caveats: HTLV-1-associated myelopathy had the most TCR clonal expansion, and multiple sclerosis had the least, less than healthy controls. There were no CDR3 amino acid sequences shared by expanded clones across subjects, a result suggesting private repertoires in all groups.

It was by 5'RACE with 10-nucleotide random UMIs that the cDNA was made. TCRdb recomputed calls from the 5' RACE reads with MiXCR, one row per CDR3 protein. The data show tens of thousands of distinct CDR3 sequences, with roughly 10% seen just once and more than 6.5% held by the top ten. The time point is: longitudinal time-point 1 (baseline). From 2 million PBMCs stored at -80 C, the unsorted libraries were generated. V dropped 4 bases and J dropped 0; count of bases not matched to a gene: 4. Germline-derived CDR1 and CDR2 are ENHRY and SYGVKD. CDR3 size: 17 residues. This clonotype showed up many times. Its antigen is undetermined.

The chain carries TRBV10-3 and TRBJ2-6, with TRBD2 identical over 9 bases. The sequence came from a male donor with HTLV-1-associated myelopathy (HAM/TSP). The specimen was PBMCs. The CDR3 is CAISGLADYSGANVLTF. CDR3 DNA: TGTGCCATCAGTGGACTAGCGGACTACTCTGGGGCCAACGTCCTGACTTTC.